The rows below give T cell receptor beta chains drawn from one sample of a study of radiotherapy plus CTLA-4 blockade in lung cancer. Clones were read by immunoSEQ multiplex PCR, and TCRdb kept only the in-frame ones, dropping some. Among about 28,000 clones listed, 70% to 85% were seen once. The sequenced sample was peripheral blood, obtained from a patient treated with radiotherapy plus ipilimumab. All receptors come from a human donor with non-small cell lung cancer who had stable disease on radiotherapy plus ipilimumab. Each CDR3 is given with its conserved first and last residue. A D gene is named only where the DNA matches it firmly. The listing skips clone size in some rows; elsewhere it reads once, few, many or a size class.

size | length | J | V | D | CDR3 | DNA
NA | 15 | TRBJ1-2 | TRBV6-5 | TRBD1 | CASSYVDRVGYGYTF | TGTGCCAGCAGTTACGTCGACAGGGTGGGCTATGGCTACACCTTC
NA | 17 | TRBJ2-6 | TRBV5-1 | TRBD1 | CASSKGQGASGANVLTF | TGCGCCAGCAGCAAGGGACAGGGTGCCTCTGGGGCCAACGTCCTGACTTTC
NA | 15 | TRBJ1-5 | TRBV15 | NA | CATTPGHFSNQPQHF | TGTGCCACCACCCCGGGACACTTTAGCAATCAGCCCCAGCATTTT
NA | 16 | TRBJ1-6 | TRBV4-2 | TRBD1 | CASSQGQQGAKSPLHF | TGTGCCAGCAGCCAAGGTCAACAGGGGGCAAAGTCACCCCTCCACTTT
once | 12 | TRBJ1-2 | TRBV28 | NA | CAVSGVGYGYTF | TGTGCCGTTTCAGGGGTAGGCTATGGCTACACCTTC
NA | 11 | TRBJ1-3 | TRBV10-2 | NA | CASSHGNTIYF | TGCGCCAGCAGTCATGGAAACACCATATATTTT
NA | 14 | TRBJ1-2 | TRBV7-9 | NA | CASSLGGFSPRYTF | TGTGCCAGCAGCTTAGGCGGGTTTTCCCCCCGCTACACCTTC
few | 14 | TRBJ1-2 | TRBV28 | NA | CASSLARLSYGYTF | TGTGCCAGCAGTTTAGCCAGACTTAGCTATGGCTACACCTTC
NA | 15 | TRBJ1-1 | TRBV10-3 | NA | CAISESRASNTEAFF | TGTGCCATCAGTGAGTCCAGGGCATCAAACACTGAAGCTTTCTTT
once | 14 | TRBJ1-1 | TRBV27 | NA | CASSKQVLNTEAFF | TGTGCCAGCAGCAAACAGGTTCTGAACACTGAAGCTTTCTTT
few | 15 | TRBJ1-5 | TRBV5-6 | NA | CASSLGSGGNQPQHF | TGTGCCAGCAGCTTGGGGTCAGGGGGCAATCAGCCCCAGCATTTT
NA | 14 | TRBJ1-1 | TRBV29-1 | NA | CSVDLLGRGTEAFF | TGCAGCGTTGATCTACTGGGCCGTGGGACTGAAGCTTTCTTT
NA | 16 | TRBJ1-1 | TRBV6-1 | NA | CASSAARGVRGTEAFF | TGTGCCAGCAGTGCCGCAAGGGGGGTACGTGGCACTGAAGCTTTCTTT
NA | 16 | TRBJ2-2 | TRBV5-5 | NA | CASSFGLGVGAGELFF | TGTGCCAGCAGCTTTGGTTTGGGAGTAGGGGCCGGGGAGCTGTTTTTT
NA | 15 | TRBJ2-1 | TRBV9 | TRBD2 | CASSVGGGGNNEQFF | TGTGCCAGCAGCGTAGGGGGCGGGGGAAACAATGAGCAGTTCTTC
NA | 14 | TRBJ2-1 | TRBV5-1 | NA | CASSLEPGKNEQFF | TGCGCCAGCAGCTTGGAGCCAGGAAAAAATGAGCAGTTCTTC
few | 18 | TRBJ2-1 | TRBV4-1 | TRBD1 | CASSQAILTGTGNNEQFF | TGCGCCAGCAGCCAAGCGATACTAACCGGGACAGGAAACAATGAGCAGTTCTTC
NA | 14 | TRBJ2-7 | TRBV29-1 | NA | CSVVGPGVGYEQYF | TGCAGCGTTGTCGGTCCGGGGGTTGGCTACGAGCAGTACTTC
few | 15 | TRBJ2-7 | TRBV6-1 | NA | CASSTPQGSSYEQYF | TGTGCCAGCAGTACACCCCAGGGAAGCTCCTACGAGCAGTACTTC
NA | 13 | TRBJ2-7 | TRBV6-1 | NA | CAIRGTQQYEQYF | TGTGCCATCCGCGGGACTCAGCAATACGAGCAGTACTTC
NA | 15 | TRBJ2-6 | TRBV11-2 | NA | CASSLGQPGANVLTF | TGTGCCAGCAGCTTGGGGCAACCCGGGGCCAACGTCCTGACTTTC
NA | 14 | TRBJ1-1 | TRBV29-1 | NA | CSVTSRELNTEAFF | TGCAGCGTCACATCCCGGGAGTTGAACACTGAAGCTTTCTTT
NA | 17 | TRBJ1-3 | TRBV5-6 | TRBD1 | CASSAGQGAYSGNTIYF | TGTGCCAGCAGCGCGGGACAGGGGGCTTACTCTGGAAACACCATATATTTT
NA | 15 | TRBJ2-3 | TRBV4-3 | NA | CASSQGERSTDTQYF | TGCGCCAGCAGCCAAGGGGAGCGAAGCACAGATACGCAGTATTTT
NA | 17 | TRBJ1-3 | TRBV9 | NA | CASKIHRDGLSGNTIYF | TGTGCCAGCAAAATACACCGGGACGGACTCTCTGGAAACACCATATATTTT
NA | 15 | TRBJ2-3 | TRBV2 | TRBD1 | CASRARQGSADTQYF | TGTGCCAGCAGAGCACGACAGGGGTCGGCAGATACGCAGTATTTT
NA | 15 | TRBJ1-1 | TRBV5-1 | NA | CASSLAVAGTAEAFF | TGCGCCAGCAGCTTGGCCGTCGCAGGGACGGCTGAAGCTTTCTTT
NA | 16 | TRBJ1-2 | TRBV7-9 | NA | CASSLADIPTNYGYTF | TGTGCCAGCAGCTTAGCCGATATTCCAACTAACTATGGCTACACCTTC
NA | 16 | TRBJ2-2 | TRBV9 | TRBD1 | CASNIGQGADTGELFF | TGTGCCAGCAACATCGGACAGGGGGCTGACACCGGGGAGCTGTTTTTT
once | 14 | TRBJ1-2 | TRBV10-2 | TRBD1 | CASKNTGTDYGYTF | TGCGCCAGCAAAAACACCGGGACAGACTATGGCTACACCTTC
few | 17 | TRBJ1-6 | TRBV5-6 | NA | CASSLTPLNRANSPLHF | TGTGCCAGCAGCTTAACCCCGCTGAACAGGGCTAATTCACCCCTCCACTTT
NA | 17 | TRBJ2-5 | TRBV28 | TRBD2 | CASSFLAGGPGQETQYF | TGTGCCAGCAGTTTTCTAGCGGGGGGGCCAGGGCAAGAGACCCAGTACTTC
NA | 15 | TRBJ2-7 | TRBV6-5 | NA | CASSSQGPSSYEQYF | TGTGCCAGCAGTTCCCAGGGACCTTCCTCCTACGAGCAGTACTTC
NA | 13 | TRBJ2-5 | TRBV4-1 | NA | CASSESMGETQYF | TGCGCCAGCAGCGAGAGTATGGGGGAGACCCAGTACTTC
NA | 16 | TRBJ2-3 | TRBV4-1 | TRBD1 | CASSQDRGFNTDTQYF | TGCGCCAGCAGCCAAGACAGGGGGTTCAACACAGATACGCAGTATTTT
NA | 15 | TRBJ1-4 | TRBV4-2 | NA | CASSPGGGINEKLFF | TGTGCCAGCAGCCCCGGGGGAGGGATTAATGAAAAACTGTTTTTT
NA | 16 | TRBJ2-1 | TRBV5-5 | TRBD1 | CASSPGDRGHYNEQFF | TGTGCCAGCAGCCCCGGGGACAGGGGACACTACAATGAGCAGTTCTTC
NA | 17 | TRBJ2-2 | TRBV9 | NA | CASSAHDRRRNTGELFF | TGTGCCAGCAGCGCCCATGACAGGAGAAGGAACACCGGGGAGCTGTTTTTT